The 13 T cell receptor beta chains given below trace back to one sample, sequenced in a study of molecular identifiers for immune sequencing clone quantification. TCRdb processed the PCR reads anew with MiXCR; each CDR3 protein has one entry. This sample has roughly 630,000 distinct CDR3 sequences; 25% occur once, and the top ten carry roughly 0.83%. Sequencing was done on a sample of naive CD8+ T cells from blood, with Jurkat cell RNA spiked in. Subset meaning: FACS-sorted CD8+CD4-CCR7+CD45RA+ naive T cells. These receptors were obtained from a human donor in good health. Some libraries in this study had Jurkat cell RNA spiked in.

In DNA form, the CDR3 reads TGTGCCAGCAGTAGACTAGCGGAACACTCCTACAATGAGCAGTTCTTC. This encodes CASSRLAEHSYNEQFF. The rearrangement links TRBV28 to TRBJ2-1; 9 positions match TRBD2. The germline CDR1 and CDR2 sequences are MDHEN and SYDVKM. The V segment lost 5 bases and the J segment 0 bases; nucleotides outside the gene matches: 5. This CDR3 is 16 amino acids long.

This clonotype was seen a handful of times. V and J are TRBV7-2 and TRBJ2-7; 9 nucleotides align to TRBD2. Germline loops: CDR1 SGHTA, CDR2 FQGNSA. The V gene end was trimmed by 3 bases and the J gene end by 7 bases; junction bases not matched to a gene: 7. The CDR3 is 14 amino acids. As DNA, the CDR3 is TGTGCCAGCAGCTTTGGCGGGGGGGCAATGGAGCAGTACTTC. This translates into CASSFGGGAMEQYF.

Only one count was recorded for this clonotype. This may come from a read error, since a much larger clone is one base off. The rearrangement uses TRBV28 and TRBJ1-1; possible D gene TRBD1, 6 bases. Germline CDR1 and CDR2: MDHEN and SYDVKM. Trimming cost V 5 bases and J 1 base, with 17 bases left between them. CDR3 length: 16 residues. Here the CDR3 reads CASSNNRDGRNTEAFF. CDR3 coding DNA: TGTGCCAGCAGTAATAACAGGGATGGACGGAACACTGAAGCTTTCTTT.

On this clonotype: Given a much more abundant clone one base away, this may be a read error. The J gene is TRBJ2-7, the V gene TRBV6-5, with TRBD1 identical over 12 bases. The length of the CDR3 is 16 residues. V lost 4 bases and J lost 3; bases outside the gene matches: 7. Germline CDR1 reads MNHEY; CDR2 reads SVGAGI. The CDR3 sequence is CASSCSGTGGVYEQYF. Written as DNA, the CDR3 is TGTGCCAGCAGTTGCTCCGGGACAGGGGGCGTCTACGAGCAGTACTTC.

Concerning this clonotype itself: A much larger clone differs from this one at a single base, so this may be a read error. The V gene is TRBV7-2, the J gene TRBJ2-3; D is possibly TRBD2 (5 bases). The V end lost 5 bases, the J end lost 5 bases, and 14 bases lay between the germline ends. CDR1 is SGHTA, CDR2 FQGNSA, per germline. The CDR3 loop spans 14 amino acids. DNA of the CDR3: TGTGCCAGCAGCAGGACTGGCGAGCAAGATACGCAGTATTTT. Its translation: CASSRTGEQDTQYF.

This clonotype was seen many times. This chain connects TRBV27 to TRBJ2-2; 8 bases match TRBD2. With 8 bases clipped from V and 0 bases from J, the junction kept 11 bases outside the gene matches. The CDR3 runs 17 residues. In germline, CDR1 is MNHEY, CDR2 SMNVEV (reference sequence). The chain's CDR3 is CASSPKEGLANTGELFF. The CDR3 bases are TGTGCCAGCTCACCTAAGGAGGGACTAGCGAACACCGGGGAGCTGTTTTTT.

This clonotype was found a few times. This rearrangement joins TRBV7-6 to TRBJ2-7; 7 bases line up with TRBD2. This CDR3 contains 14 residues. Trimming at V came to 5 bases and at J to 6 bases, leaving 10 bases not matched to a gene. Germline lookup yields CDR1 SGHVS and CDR2 FNYEAQ. As DNA, the CDR3 is TGTGCCAGCAGCCATAGGACCGGGGGGATCGAGCAGTACTTC. Translation gives CASSHRTGGIEQYF.

J is TRBJ1-1 and V is TRBV12-3 or TRBV12-4, with D uncertain. Trimming took off 1 base at V and 4 bases at J, with 7 bases between the two ends. This CDR3 has 13 residues. CDR3 amino acids: CASSLGVATEAFF. The CDR3 DNA reads TGTGCCAGCAGTTTAGGGGTCGCCACTGAAGCTTTCTTT.

This clonotype appeared a few times. The chain is built from TRBV7-9 and TRBJ2-1; perhaps TRBD2 as D (6 bases). From germline, CDR1 is SEHNR and CDR2 FQNEAQ (reference sequence). The CDR3 covers 16 residues. V was shortened by 5 bases and J by 3 bases, with 17 bases between the two germline ends. The CDR3 sequence: CASSVIEGLIYNEQFF. The DNA of the CDR3 is TGTGCCAGCAGCGTAATTGAGGGACTCATCTACAATGAGCAGTTCTTC.

The table lists this clonotype with a few counts. The gene calls are TRBV12-3 or TRBV12-4 and TRBJ2-3; the D gene could be TRBD1 or TRBD2 (5 bases each). CDR3 length equals 13 residues. Trimming stripped 3 bases from V and 4 bases from J, with 8 bases between. The DNA of the CDR3 is TGTGCCAGCAGTTTGATGGGGGCAGATACGCAGTATTTT. It translates to CASSLMGADTQYF.

V gene TRBV7-9 combines with J gene TRBJ2-7; D may be TRBD1 or TRBD2 (5 bases each). V was cut by 1 base and J by 0 bases, with 16 bases left in between. The CDR3 consists of 17 residues. Germline CDR1 SEHNR, CDR2 FQNEAQ (reference sequence). CDR3 sequence (DNA): TGTGCCAGCAGCTTAGAATTTGGGACGGGTAGCTCCTACGAGCAGTACTTC. It translates to CASSLEFGTGSSYEQYF.

A word on this clonotype: A much more abundant neighbour one base away suggests this may be a read error. The V call is TRBV4-1, the J call TRBJ2-7; 7 bases agree with TRBD1. The V segment lost 2 bases and the J segment 2 bases; nucleotides outside the gene matches: 3. Germline V lookup: CDR1 MGHRA, CDR2 YSYEKL. The length of the CDR3 is 14 residues. The CDR3 bases are TGCGCCAGCAGCCAATCCGGGACAGCCTACGAGCAGTACTTC. It translates to CASSQSGTAYEQYF.

The V and J genes are TRBV20-1 and TRBJ1-4; D is perhaps TRBD1 (5 bases). V gave up 0 bases and J gave up 3 bases, with 11 bases separating them. The germline V gene encodes CDR1 DFQATT and CDR2 SNEGSKA (reference sequence). The CDR3 has 15 amino acids. Here the CDR3 reads CSARDLMGPNEKLFF. CDR3 DNA sequence: TGCAGTGCTAGAGATCTAATGGGGCCTAATGAAAAACTGTTTTTT.